This TCR beta chain was captured by sequencing in a study of T cell responses to AZD1222 COVID-19 vaccine. Profiled with immunoSEQ multiplex PCR; TCRdb holds only in-frame clones, not every one. The top ten clones hold approximately 26% of a sample with 180,000 or so clones, 88% of them seen once. The receptor was isolated from an adult who received the AZD1222 COVID-19 vaccine. The source was peripheral blood, collected 28 days after the second AZD1222 dose.

The chain's CDR3 is CASSDGEGTQYF. CDR3 sequence (DNA): TGTGCCAGCAGCGACGGGGAGGGCACGCAGTATTTT. The chain employs TRBV28 and TRBJ2-3; 7 bases agree with TRBD2. Trimming cost V 6 bases and J 9 bases; bases outside gene matches: 6. The CDR3 is 12 residues long. The germline gives CDR1 MDHEN, CDR2 SYDVKM. The whole variable domain, filled in from reference TRBV28 and TRBJ2-3, reads DVKVTQSSRYLVKRTGEKVFLECVQDMDHENMFWYRQDPGLGLRLIYFSYDVKMKEKGDIPEGYSVSREKKERFSLILESASTNQTSMYLCASSDGEGTQYFGPGTRLTVL.